This entry lists 24 T cell receptor beta chains sequenced from one sample in a study of OX40 agonist ivuxolimab in advanced cancers. Only in-frame clones appear in the TCRdb table, and some are missing; sequencing was by immunoSEQ multiplex PCR. The table has 55,000 to 75,000 clones, roughly nine tenths seen once; the top ten hold about 2%. The sequences come from CD4+ or CD8+ T cells sorted from blood, collected in a trial of the OX40 agonist ivuxolimab. These receptors were obtained from an adult with an advanced solid tumor such as melanoma, head and neck, liver or kidney cancer.

V is TRBV7-8 and J is TRBJ2-5; D is unclear. CDR1 is SGHVS, CDR2 FQNEAQ, per germline. Between the trimmed V and J ends, which lost 5 bases and 1 base, there was a span of 2 bases. CDR3 length: 11 amino acids. In DNA form, the CDR3 reads TGTGCCAGCAGCCCCCAAGAGACCCAGTACTTC. Translation gives CASSPQETQYF.

The V and J genes are TRBV29-1 and TRBJ1-2; D call uncertain. V was clipped by 1 base and J by 0 bases, with 6 bases between them. This CDR3 comprises 13 residues. In germline, CDR1 is SQVTM, CDR2 ANQGSEA. The CDR3 nucleotides read TGCAGCGTTGAAGTGGGCACTAACTATGGCTACACCTTC. Its translation is CSVEVGTNYGYTF.

The J gene is TRBJ2-6, the V gene TRBV5-6; no firm D call. V lost 2 bases and J lost 0, with 6 bases in between. This CDR3 is built from 15 residues. The germline V gene has CDR1 SGHDT and CDR2 YYEEEE. The CDR3 loop reads CASSFKNSGANVLTF. The CDR3, as DNA: TGTGCCAGCAGCTTTAAGAACTCTGGGGCCAACGTCCTGACTTTC.

The chain recombines TRBV5-4 with TRBJ2-2, with no clear D. Trimming stripped 2 bases from V and 5 bases from J, with 7 bases between. This CDR3 contains 13 residues. Germline V gives CDR1 SGHNT, CDR2 YYREEE (reference sequence). CDR3 DNA sequence: TGTGCCAGCAGCTTAGCCAGAACCGGGGAGCTGTTTTTT. Translating gives CASSLARTGELFF.

The V and J genes are TRBV5-4 and TRBJ2-5, with D maybe TRBD2 (7 bases). This CDR3 comprises 15 residues. Germline V gene data show CDR1 as SGHNT and CDR2 as YYREEE (reference sequence). The V end lost 3 bases, the J end lost 1 base, and 13 bases lay between the germline ends. The CDR3 is CASSSGGGLQETQYF. The CDR3 coding sequence is TGTGCCAGCAGCTCTGGGGGGGGCCTCCAAGAGACCCAGTACTTC.

The chain uses TRBV5-1 and TRBJ2-7; D may correspond to TRBD1 or TRBD2 (5 bases each). The CDR3 is 15 amino acids. The germline gives CDR1 SGHRS, CDR2 YFSETQ. Trimming took off 2 bases at V and 0 bases at J, with 12 bases between the two ends. The chain's CDR3 is CASSFGASSSYEQYF. CDR3 coding DNA: TGCGCCAGCAGCTTCGGGGCCTCTAGCTCCTACGAGCAGTACTTC.

The chain recombines TRBV2 with TRBJ2-7, with 7 positions matching TRBD1. This CDR3 comprises 13 residues. Germline CDR1 is SNHLY and CDR2 is FYNNEI. Trimming removed 10 bases from V and 3 bases from J; junction bases left unmatched: 9. The DNA of the CDR3 is TGTGCCACAGGGGACAGTGGTAACTACGAGCAGTACTTC. Its protein is CATGDSGNYEQYF.

The chain is built from TRBV4-1 and TRBJ2-4; D is perhaps TRBD1 or TRBD2 (5 bases each). V was pared by 2 bases and J by 9 bases, with 23 bases between. CDR1 and CDR2 (germline): MGHRA, YSYEKL. This CDR3 has 17 amino acids. DNA of the CDR3: TGCGCCAGCAGCCAAATGGACTGGGGGTTCCCTCAGGGCATTCAGTACTTC. Its translation: CASSQMDWGFPQGIQYF.

The rearrangement joins TRBV5-6 to TRBJ2-2; D unclear. Trimming took off 5 bases at V and 6 bases at J, with 8 bases between the two ends. The CDR3 spans 12 residues. Germline V lookup: CDR1 SGHDT, CDR2 YYEEEE. The DNA for the CDR3 is TGTGCCAGCAGTTACGTGCCCGGGGAGCTGTTTTTT. This codes for CASSYVPGELFF.

The chain links TRBV6-5 to TRBJ1-1, with unresolved D. Trimming left V 5 bases short and J 1 base short, with 11 bases between. Germline V CDR1 and CDR2: MNHEY, SVGAGI. This CDR3 comprises 14 residues. CDR3 region: CASSPWSGNTEAFF. Here the CDR3 DNA reads TGTGCCAGCAGTCCGTGGTCGGGGAACACTGAAGCTTTCTTT.

The rearrangement links TRBV6-1 to TRBJ1-6; 7 bases line up with TRBD1. The germline CDR1 and CDR2 sequences are MNHNS and SASEGT. This CDR3 is 15 amino acids long. V dropped 5 bases and J dropped 6; count of bases not matched to a gene: 7. The CDR3, as DNA: TGTGCCAGCAGTTTTCGGACAGGCTTTAATTCACCCCTCCACTTT. Protein: CASSFRTGFNSPLHF.

The chain employs TRBV18 and TRBJ2-1; 10 nucleotides agree with TRBD2. The CDR3 covers 18 residues. The ends lost 3 bases at V and 6 bases at J; junction bases unmatched: 14. The V gene's germline CDR1 is KGHSH and CDR2 LQKENI. The DNA for the CDR3 is TGTGCCAGCTCACCCGGGCTAGCGGGAGAGTCGTCGGGCAATGAGCAGTTCTTC. It yields the protein CASSPGLAGESSGNEQFF.

The chain uses TRBV7-9 and TRBJ1-2, with D possibly TRBD1 on 5 matching bases. The V and J ends lost 1 base and 4 bases respectively, with 7 bases between them. This CDR3 region has 13 residues. CDR1 is SEHNR and CDR2 is FQNEAQ in the germline V gene (reference sequence). CDR3 protein: CASSLEQAYGYTF. CDR3 bases: TGTGCCAGCAGCTTAGAACAGGCCTATGGCTACACCTTC.

The chain carries TRBV5-1 and TRBJ2-5; weak D call: TRBD1 (6 bases). This CDR3 region has 15 residues. The V gene's germline CDR1 is SGHRS and CDR2 YFSETQ. V lost 0 bases and J 5 bases, leaving 14 bases between the germline ends. The CDR3 is CASSLALGAGETQYF. Written as DNA, the CDR3 is TGCGCCAGCAGCTTGGCATTGGGGGCAGGGGAGACCCAGTACTTC.

The chain combines TRBV7-3 with TRBJ1-2; D unresolved. The V end lost 2 bases, the J end lost 4 bases, and 14 bases lay between the germline ends. Looked up from germline, CDR1 is SGHTA and CDR2 is FQGTGA. CDR3 length equals 15 residues. The CDR3 loop is CASSLYELFSYGYTF. CDR3 in DNA: TGTGCCAGCAGCTTATACGAGCTTTTTTCCTATGGCTACACCTTC.

The chain recombines TRBV6-5 with TRBJ1-4; the D gene is possibly TRBD1 (5 bases). Deletions cut 0 bases from V and 2 bases from J, with 7 bases between. This CDR3 spans 15 amino acids. Per germline, CDR1 MNHEY and CDR2 SVGAGI. CDR3 sequence: CASSYSGGTNEKLFF. CDR3 bases: TGTGCCAGCAGTTACTCGGGGGGGACTAATGAAAAACTGTTTTTT.

The gene calls are TRBV4-1 and TRBJ2-2; 7 nucleotides agree with TRBD1. With 4 bases clipped from V and 2 bases from J, the junction kept 16 bases outside the gene matches. Germline V lookup: CDR1 MGHRA, CDR2 YSYEKL. CDR3 size: 19 residues. CDR3 in DNA: TGCGCCAGCAGCCCCGTTTCTTCGAGCAGGGGGTTCAACACCGGGGAGCTGTTTTTT. Translating it yields CASSPVSSSRGFNTGELFF.

This clone was seen once. This chain connects TRBV9 to TRBJ2-7, with D maybe TRBD2 (5 bases). This CDR3 spans 15 amino acids. CDR1 is SGDLS, CDR2 YYNGEE, per germline. V dropped 0 bases and J dropped 2 bases, with 12 bases sitting between them. The CDR3 sequence: CASSVEGVATYEQYF. For the CDR3, the DNA is TGTGCCAGCAGCGTAGAGGGAGTCGCGACCTACGAGCAGTACTTC.

The gene calls are TRBV5-1 and TRBJ2-1; 16 positions agree with TRBD2. Trimming at V came to 4 bases and at J to 10 bases, leaving 8 bases not matched to a gene. This CDR3 has 16 residues. The V gene's germline CDR1 is SGHRS and CDR2 YFSETQ. In DNA, the CDR3 is TGCGCCAGCAGCCTAGGGACTAGCGGGGGGGCGGTGGAGCAGTTCTTC. Its translation is CASSLGTSGGAVEQFF.

This rearrangement joins TRBV5-6 to TRBJ1-1; D may be TRBD1 (5 bases). Germline V gives CDR1 SGHDT, CDR2 YYEEEE. Trimming removed 4 bases from V and 4 bases from J, with 5 bases in between. CDR3 length: 11 residues. CDR3 nucleotide sequence: TGTGCCAGCAGCGGGGCCACTGAAGCTTTCTTT. Translated, it gives CASSGATEAFF.

The chain carries TRBV27 and TRBJ2-7; possibly TRBD1 for D (5 bases). CDR1 is MNHEY and CDR2 is SMNVEV in the germline V gene (reference sequence). V was shortened by 3 bases and J by 4 bases, with 10 bases between the two germline ends. This CDR3 has 13 residues. The CDR3 coding sequence is TGTGCCAGCAGTTTCGAGCAGGGTTACGAGCAGTACTTC. Protein product: CASSFEQGYEQYF.

The V gene is TRBV14, the J gene TRBJ1-1, with no clear D. Germline CDR1 reads SGHDN; CDR2 reads FVKESK. The CDR3 loop spans 13 amino acids. V lost 4 bases and J 1 base, leaving 7 bases between the germline ends. The CDR3, as DNA: TGTGCCAGCAGCCGGGAAGCGAACACTGAAGCTTTCTTT. This codes for CASSREANTEAFF.

CDR3 bases: TGTGCCAGCAGTTCATCCGGGACAGGGAATGGCTACACCTTC. Translated, it gives CASSSSGTGNGYTF. The chain recombines TRBV6-5 with TRBJ1-2, with 9 nucleotides matching TRBD1. J was trimmed by 6 bases and V by 4 bases; bases with no gene match: 6. This CDR3 is built from 14 residues. Germline values: CDR1 MNHEY, CDR2 SVGAGI.

About this clone: At one of its ends the junction is not consistent with the germline gene, which may arise from a read error. The chain links TRBV7-7 to TRBJ2-2; D call uncertain. Germline loops: CDR1 SSHAT, CDR2 FNYEAQ (reference sequence). CDR3 length: 16 amino acids. The CDR3 DNA follows: TGTGCTAGCAGCTTTTCCCCGTCCGCGAACACCGGGGAGCTGTTTTTT. Translated: CASSFSPSANTGELFF.